The 2 T cell receptor beta chains given below trace back to one sample, sequenced in a study of blood T cell repertoires in COVID-19. Only in-frame clones appear in the TCRdb table, and some are missing; sequencing was by immunoSEQ multiplex PCR. Among about 260,000 clones listed, 75% to 95% were seen once. Specimen: peripheral blood. These receptors originate from a person aged 18-30 years with COVID-19, enrolled during active disease.

The CDR3 DNA follows: TGCGCCAGCAGCTCTAGCGGGGGGGCCTACGAGCAGTACTTC. Encoded protein: CASSSSGGAYEQYF. The J gene is TRBJ2-7, the V gene TRBV5-1; 12 positions agree with TRBD2. This CDR3 is built from 14 residues. V lost 3 bases, J lost 2 bases, and 0 bases stayed unmatched. The germline V gene has CDR1 SGHRS and CDR2 YFSETQ.

The J gene is TRBJ2-7, the V gene TRBV11-2; 7 bases match TRBD1. V lost 6 bases to trimming and J lost 2 bases; unmatched junction nucleotides: 10. This CDR3 spans 15 amino acids. The germline V gene has CDR1 SGHAT and CDR2 FQNNGV. CDR3 nucleotide sequence: TGTGCCAGCAGGCCTACAGGGGAAGGGACCTACGAGCAGTACTTC. Its translation: CASRPTGEGTYEQYF. Filled out from reference TRBV11-2 and TRBJ2-7, the complete variable domain reads EAGVAQSPRYKIIEKRQSVAFWCNPISGHATLYWYQQILGQGPKLLIQFQNNGVVDDSQLPKDRFSAERLKGVDSTLKIQPAKLEDSAVYLCASRPTGEGTYEQYFGPGTRLTVT.